The entry that follows covers one T cell receptor (beta chain) sequence. Its specificity is unknown. The method was immunoSEQ multiplex PCR; TCRdb's version includes in-frame clones alone and lacks a portion of them. In the table there are approximately 100,000 clones, roughly nine tenths of which are singletons. The data were taken from a study of graft-versus-host responses after intestinal transplantation. In the study overall: Once they had received anti-thymocyte globulin induction, all recipients took tacrolimus and steroids for around three years. Whole-study results and caveats: Marrow from the recipient contained GvH clones, some of which had appeared first in ileum or blood.

CDR3 size: 21 residues. V was trimmed by 3 bases and J by 0 bases, leaving 25 bases between them. The V and J genes are TRBV5-3 and TRBJ1-6, with a weak D call TRBD1 (6 bases). TRBV5-3 is marked as an open reading frame, function uncertain. This receptor was identified in a human donor who received an intestinal transplant. Sample: unstimulated CD4+ T cells sorted from spleen or lymph node cells, taken before intestinal transplant. The CDR3 spells CARSWPDQVGQLGSYNSPLHF. In DNA, the CDR3 is TGTGCCAGAAGCTGGCCAGACCAGGTAGGACAGCTAGGCTCCTATAATTCACCCCTCCACTTT.